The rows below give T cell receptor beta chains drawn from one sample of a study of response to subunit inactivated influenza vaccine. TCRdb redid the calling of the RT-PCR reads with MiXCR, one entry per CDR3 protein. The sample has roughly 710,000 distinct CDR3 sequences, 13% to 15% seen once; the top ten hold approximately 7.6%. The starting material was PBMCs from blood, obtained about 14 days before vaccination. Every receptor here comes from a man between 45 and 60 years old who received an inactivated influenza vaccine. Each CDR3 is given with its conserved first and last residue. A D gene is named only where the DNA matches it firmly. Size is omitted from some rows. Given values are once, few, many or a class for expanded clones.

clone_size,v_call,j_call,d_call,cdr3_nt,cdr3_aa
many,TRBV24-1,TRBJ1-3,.,TGTGCCACCGCCTCCGGGGCTGGAAACACCATATATTTT,CATASGAGNTIYF
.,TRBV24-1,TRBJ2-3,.,TGTGCCACCAGTGACCCGTTTGTGACAGATACGCAGTATTTT,CATSDPFVTDTQYF
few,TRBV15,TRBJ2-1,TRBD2,TGTGCCACCAGCAGAGGAGCGGGGGGGCCGGAGCAGTTCTTC,CATSRGAGGPEQFF
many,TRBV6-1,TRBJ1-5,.,TGTGCCAGCAGTCCCAGGGGCAATCAGCCCCAGCATTTT,CASSPRGNQPQHF
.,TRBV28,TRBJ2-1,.,TGTGCCAGCAGTTTAGAGACGGCGCCGGAAGGCAATGAGCAGTTCTTC,CASSLETAPEGNEQFF
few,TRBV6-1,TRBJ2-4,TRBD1,TGTGCCAGCAAGAGAGGGCCAGGACAGGACATTCAGTACTTC,CASKRGPGQDIQYF
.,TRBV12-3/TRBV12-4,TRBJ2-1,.,TGTGCCAGCAGTTTCGTAGGCGGGAACTACAATGAGCAGTTCTTC,CASSFVGGNYNEQFF
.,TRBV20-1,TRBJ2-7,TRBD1,TGCAGTGCCCGTGGGACAGGGGACCCGTACGAGCAGTACTTC,CSARGTGDPYEQYF
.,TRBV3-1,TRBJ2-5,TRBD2,TGTGCCAGCAGCTCGACCGGGACTAGAGATCAGACCCAGTACTTC,CASSSTGTRDQTQYF
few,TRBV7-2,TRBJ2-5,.,TGTGCCAGCAGCTTAGCGCACACGGACCAGACACCCCGAGAGACCCAGTACTTC,CASSLAHTDQTPRETQYF
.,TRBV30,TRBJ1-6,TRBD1,TGTGCCTGGAGTGCCGGACAGGGAAGTCCACCCCTCCACTTT,CAWSAGQGSPPLHF
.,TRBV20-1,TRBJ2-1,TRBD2,TGCAGTGCTAGAGCGCCAGGGAGGGTCAATGAGCAGTTCTTC,CSARAPGRVNEQFF
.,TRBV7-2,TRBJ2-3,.,TGTGCCAGCTACCAGGGAGGGGGAACAGATACGCAGTATTTT,CASYQGGGTDTQYF
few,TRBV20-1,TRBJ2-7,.,TGCAGTGCTAGAGATCACAGGGGGACTAACTACGAGCAGTACTTC,CSARDHRGTNYEQYF
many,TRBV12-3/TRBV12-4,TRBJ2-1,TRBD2,TGTGCCAGCAGTCCCACGGGGGGGCCCTACAATGAGCAGTTCTTC,CASSPTGGPYNEQFF
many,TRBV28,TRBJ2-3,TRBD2,TGTGCCAGCAGTTTATTGGGGGGGAGCACAGATACGCAGTATTTT,CASSLLGGSTDTQYF
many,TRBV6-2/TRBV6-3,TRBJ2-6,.,TGTGCCAGCAGTCTTGACAGGTACTCTGGGGCCAACGTCCTGACTTTC,CASSLDRYSGANVLTF
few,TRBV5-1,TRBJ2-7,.,TGCGCCAGCAGCTTGGACTACACCTACGAGCAGTACTTC,CASSLDYTYEQYF
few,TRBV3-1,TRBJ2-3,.,TGTGCCAGCAGCCAAGATACCGCCCCAGATACGCAGTATTTT,CASSQDTAPDTQYF
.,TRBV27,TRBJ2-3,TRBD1,TGTGCCAGCAGTTTAGGGACAGGGAGAGCGGATACGCAGTATTTT,CASSLGTGRADTQYF
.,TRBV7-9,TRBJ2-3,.,TGTGCCAGCAGCTTGGCCAGAGAGGATACGCAGTATTTT,CASSLAREDTQYF
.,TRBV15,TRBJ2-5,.,TGTGCCACCAGCAGAGGATCGACAGCACAAGAGACCCAGTACTTC,CATSRGSTAQETQYF
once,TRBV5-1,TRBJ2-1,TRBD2,TGCGCCAGCAGCTTGCGCGGTAGCGGGAACGTATTCTACAATGAGCAGTTCTTC,CASSLRGSGNVFYNEQFF
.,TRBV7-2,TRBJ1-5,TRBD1,TGTGCCAGCAGCTTAGGAGGGGGCGTCGAACCCCAGCATTTT,CASSLGGGVEPQHF
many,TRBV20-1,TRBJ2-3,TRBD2,TGCAGTGCTACCGGGGAGGGATCCTTAAACCAAGGTCCAGATACGCAGTATTTT,CSATGEGSLNQGPDTQYF
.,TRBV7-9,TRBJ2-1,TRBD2,TGTGCCAGCAGCATTCTAGCGGGGGGACTGGGTGAGCAGTTCTTC,CASSILAGGLGEQFF
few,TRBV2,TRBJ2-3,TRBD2,TGTGCCAGCAGTGAAGCCTTGGAGCGGGGACATTTT,CASSEALERGHF
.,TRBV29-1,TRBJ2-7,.,TGCAGCGTTGTACAGGGAAACATAAACGAGCAGTACTTC,CSVVQGNINEQYF
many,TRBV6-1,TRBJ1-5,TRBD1,TGTGCCAGCATTGGGACAGGGGACGGTCAGCCCCAGCATTTT,CASIGTGDGQPQHF
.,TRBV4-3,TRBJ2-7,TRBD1,TGCGCCAGCAGCCAAGATCCGCGGGACAGGGCCGACGAGCAGTACTTC,CASSQDPRDRADEQYF
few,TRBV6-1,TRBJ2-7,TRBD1,TGTGCCAGCAGCCGCGGACAGGGAGGTGTCTACGAGCAGTACTTC,CASSRGQGGVYEQYF
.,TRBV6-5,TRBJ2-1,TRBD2,TGTGCCAGCAGTTACTCGAATCTAGCGGGGGGCGCCCCGTTCTTC,CASSYSNLAGGAPFF
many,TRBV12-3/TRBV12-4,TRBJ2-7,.,TGTGCCAGCAGTCCTCAATCGGGATTCTCCTACGAGCAGTACTTC,CASSPQSGFSYEQYF
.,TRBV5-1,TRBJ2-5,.,TGCGCCAGCAGCTTAGGGAAAGGCCAAAGTGGAGAGACCCAGTACTTC,CASSLGKGQSGETQYF
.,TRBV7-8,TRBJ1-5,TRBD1,TGTGCCAGCAGCTCTAGGACAGGGCAGACCCAGCATTTT,CASSSRTGQTQHF
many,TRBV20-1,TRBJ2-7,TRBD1,TGCAGTGCAAACCACAGGGGCAACGAGCAGTACTTC,CSANHRGNEQYF
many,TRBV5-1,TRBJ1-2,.,TGCGCCAGCAGCACAAGGGAGAACTATGGCTACACCTTC,CASSTRENYGYTF
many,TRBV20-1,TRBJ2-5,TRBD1,TGCAGTGCTAAGGGGAATCGACAGGGGGCCGTAGAGACCCAGTACTTC,CSAKGNRQGAVETQYF
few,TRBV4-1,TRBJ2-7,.,TGCGCCAGCAGCCCAACCTTGGGGAGCTCCTACGAGCAGTACTTC,CASSPTLGSSYEQYF
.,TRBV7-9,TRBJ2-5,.,TGTGCCAGCAGTGGGGGTCCCCACGTCGGGGAGACCCAGTACTTC,CASSGGPHVGETQYF
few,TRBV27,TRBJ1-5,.,TGTGCCAGCAGTTCAAGTATGGGGTTAGGGCCCCAGCATTTT,CASSSSMGLGPQHF
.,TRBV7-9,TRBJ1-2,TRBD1,TGTGCCAGCAGCCCTGCAGAGGGACAGGGGCATGACTACACCTTC,CASSPAEGQGHDYTF
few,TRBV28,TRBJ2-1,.,TGTGCCAGCAGTTTTGCAGTTGGAGGCTCGGCGATATCCTACAATGAGCAGTTCTTC,CASSFAVGGSAISYNEQFF
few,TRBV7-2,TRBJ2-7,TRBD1,TGTGCCAGCAGCTCGGACAGGGCCTTCGAGCAGTACTTC,CASSSDRAFEQYF
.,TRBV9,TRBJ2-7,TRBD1,TGTGCCAGCAGCGGGGGACAGGGGGACTACGAGCAGTACTTC,CASSGGQGDYEQYF
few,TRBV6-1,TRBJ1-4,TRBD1,TGTGCCAGCATACTGGGAGGGGGCGCGGTCACTAATGAAAAACTGTTTTTT,CASILGGGAVTNEKLFF
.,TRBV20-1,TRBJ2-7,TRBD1,TGCAGTGCAAAAAGACAGGGCTTCGGCGAGCAGTACTTC,CSAKRQGFGEQYF
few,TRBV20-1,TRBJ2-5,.,TGCAGTGCTAGTAGGGGGGTCGAGACCCAGTACTTC,CSASRGVETQYF
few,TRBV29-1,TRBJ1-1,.,TGCAGCGTCGATACGTGGAAAAACACTGAAGCTTTCTTT,CSVDTWKNTEAFF
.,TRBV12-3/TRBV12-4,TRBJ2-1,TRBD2,TGTGCCAGCAGTTTGCTCGGGGGGGTCTACAATGAGCAGTTCTTC,CASSLLGGVYNEQFF
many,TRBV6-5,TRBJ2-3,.,TGTGCCAGCAGTTACGAGCAGTTAAAAGGGGATACGCAGTATTTT,CASSYEQLKGDTQYF
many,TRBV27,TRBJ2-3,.,TGTGCCAGCAGTTTATTTCAGAGCACAGATACGCAGTATTTT,CASSLFQSTDTQYF
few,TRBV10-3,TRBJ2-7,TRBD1,TGTGCCACCGGACAGGGGGCATTCGAGCAGTACTTC,CATGQGAFEQYF
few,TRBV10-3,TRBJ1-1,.,TGTGCCATCAGTGAGTCTGCGGACAGTGAAGCTTTCTTT,CAISESADSEAFF
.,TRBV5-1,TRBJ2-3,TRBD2,TGCGCCAGCAGCTCTCTGGTGCCGGGGGGGAGCCATACGCAGTATTTT,CASSSLVPGGSHTQYF
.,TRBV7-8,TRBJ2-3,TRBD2,TGTGCCAGCAGCCCGGTACAACTAGCGGGGGGCACAGATACGCAGTATTTT,CASSPVQLAGGTDTQYF
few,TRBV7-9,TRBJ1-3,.,TGTGCCAGCATTAAAAGGGACTTCCCAAGGGACACCATATATTTT,CASIKRDFPRDTIYF
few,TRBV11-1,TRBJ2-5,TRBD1,TGTGCCAGCAGCTTACAGTCTCCGCTCCGGACAGGACAAGAGACCCAGTACTTC,CASSLQSPLRTGQETQYF
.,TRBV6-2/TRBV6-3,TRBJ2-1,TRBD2,TGTGCCAGCAGATCCCTGCGGGAGGGTAGGTACAATGAGCAGTTCTTC,CASRSLREGRYNEQFF
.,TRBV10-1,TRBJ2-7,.,TGCGCCAGCAGTCTGACACGATACTCCTACGAGCAGTACTTC,CASSLTRYSYEQYF